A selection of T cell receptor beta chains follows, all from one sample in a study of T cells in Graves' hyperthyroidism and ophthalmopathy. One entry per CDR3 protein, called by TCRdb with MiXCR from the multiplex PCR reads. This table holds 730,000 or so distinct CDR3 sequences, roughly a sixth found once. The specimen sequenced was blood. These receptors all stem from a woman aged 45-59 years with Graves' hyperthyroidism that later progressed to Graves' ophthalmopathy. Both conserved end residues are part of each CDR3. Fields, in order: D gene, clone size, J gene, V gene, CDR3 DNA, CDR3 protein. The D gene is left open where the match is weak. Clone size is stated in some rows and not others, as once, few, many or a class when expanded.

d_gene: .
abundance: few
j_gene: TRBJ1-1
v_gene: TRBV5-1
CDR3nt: TGCGCCAGCAGCTCCGGGACCAGTGAAGCTTTCTTT
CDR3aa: CASSSGTSEAFF

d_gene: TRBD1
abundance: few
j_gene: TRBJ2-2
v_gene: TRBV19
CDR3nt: TGTGCCAGTAACCCACCCCTAGGGACAGGGAACACCGGGGAGCTGTTTTTT
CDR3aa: CASNPPLGTGNTGELFF

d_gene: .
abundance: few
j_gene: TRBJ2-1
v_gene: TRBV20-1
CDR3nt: TGCAGTGCTTGGGACGGCGTGGGAGATATCAATGAGCAGTTCTTC
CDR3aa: CSAWDGVGDINEQFF

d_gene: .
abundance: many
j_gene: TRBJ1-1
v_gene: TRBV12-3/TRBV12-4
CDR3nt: TGTGCCAGCAGTCCGGGGACGGTCACTGAAGCTTTCTTT
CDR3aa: CASSPGTVTEAFF

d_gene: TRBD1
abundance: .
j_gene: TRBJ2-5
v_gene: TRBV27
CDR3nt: TGTGCCAGCAGTTTATCGATAGGGGGCGCGGGGACCCAGTACTTC
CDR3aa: CASSLSIGGAGTQYF

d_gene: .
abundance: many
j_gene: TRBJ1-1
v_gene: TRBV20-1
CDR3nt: TGCAGTGCTAGACCCTCCCCCGGGGGGACTGAAGCTTTCTTT
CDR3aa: CSARPSPGGTEAFF

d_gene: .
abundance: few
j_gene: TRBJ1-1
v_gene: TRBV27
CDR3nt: TGTGCCAGCCACTTGGGTGCCAGGGGGAACACTGAAGCTTTCTTT
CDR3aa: CASHLGARGNTEAFF

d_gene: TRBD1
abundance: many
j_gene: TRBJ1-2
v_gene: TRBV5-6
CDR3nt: TGTGCCAGCAGCTTGGCCGGGACAGGGGAAACCTATGGCTACACCTTC
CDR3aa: CASSLAGTGETYGYTF

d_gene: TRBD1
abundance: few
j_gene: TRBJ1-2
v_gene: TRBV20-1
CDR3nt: TGCAGTGCTAGAGAGGACAGGGGTGGATATGGCTACACCTTC
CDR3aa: CSAREDRGGYGYTF

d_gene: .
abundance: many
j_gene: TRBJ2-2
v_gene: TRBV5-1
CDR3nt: TGCGCCAGCAGCGCCCGCCAGGCAGGGAACACCGGGGAGCTGTTTTTT
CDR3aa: CASSARQAGNTGELFF

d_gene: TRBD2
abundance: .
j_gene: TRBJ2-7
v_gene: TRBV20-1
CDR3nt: TGCAGTGCACCGCTGAACCTAGCGGCCTACGAGCAGTACTTC
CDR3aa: CSAPLNLAAYEQYF

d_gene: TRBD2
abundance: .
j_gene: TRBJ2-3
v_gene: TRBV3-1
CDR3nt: TGTGCCAGCAGCCAACCGGGGGGAGCGGGCACAGATACGCAGTATTTT
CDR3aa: CASSQPGGAGTDTQYF